The 5 T cell receptor beta chains in this list originate from one sample, sequenced in a study of shared T cell receptors in the human thymus. The protocol was immunoSEQ multiplex PCR, while the TCRdb copy is restricted to in-frame clones and leaves out a portion. This table holds 600,000 or so clones, about 87% found once. These data were also reused for a study on human thymus T cells.

The sequencing input was thymocytes. The receptors originated from a boy less than two years old with a congenital heart defect.

This clone was seen a single time. The chain joins TRBV7-9 to TRBJ2-2; D unresolved. V shed 5 bases and J shed 6 bases, with 13 bases lying between them. Germline CDR1 SEHNR, CDR2 FQNEAQ (reference sequence). CDR3 length: 14 amino acids. Here the CDR3 reads CASSLVLRSGELFF. CDR3 coding DNA: TGTGCCAGCAGCCTAGTCCTCCGGTCCGGGGAGCTGTTTTTT.

This chain links TRBV25-1 with TRBJ2-3; 13 bases are shared with TRBD2. Losses at the gene ends were 2 bases for V and 1 base for J; bases not matched to a gene: 0. The germline V gene has CDR1 MGHDK and CDR2 SYGVNS. The CDR3 loop spans 16 amino acids. CDR3 DNA: TGTGCCAGCAGTGAAGGGACTAGCGGGGGCACAGATACGCAGTATTTT. Residues: CASSEGTSGGTDTQYF.

The gene calls are TRBV7-2 and TRBJ2-7; D is possibly TRBD2 (6 bases). The CDR3 covers 17 residues. Per germline, CDR1 SGHTA and CDR2 FQGNSA. Trimming pared 5 bases from V and 0 bases from J, leaving 20 bases between. In DNA, the CDR3 is TGTGCCAGCAGCCCCGGGGGACTCAACCCGAGCTCCTACGAGCAGTACTTC. This translates into CASSPGGLNPSSYEQYF. The full variable domain, completed using reference TRBV7-2 and TRBJ2-7, is GAGVSQSPSNKVTEKGKDVELRCDPISGHTALYWYRQSLGQGLEFLIYFQGNSAPDKSGLPSDRFSAERTGGSVSTLTIQRTQQEDSAVYLCASSPGGLNPSSYEQYFGPGTRLTVT.

The chain couples TRBV2 to TRBJ1-1, with D perhaps TRBD1 (6 bases). This CDR3 is built from 14 residues. Germline-derived CDR1 and CDR2 are SNHLY and FYNNEI. V lost 4 bases and J lost 0, with 9 bases in between. The CDR3 nucleotides read TGTGCCAGCAGTGCAAGGACAGTGAACACTGAAGCTTTCTTT. It encodes CASSARTVNTEAFF.

The rearrangement links TRBV5-5 to TRBJ1-1, with 11 positions matching TRBD1. V lost 7 bases and J lost 3; bases outside the gene matches: 5. The CDR3 is 14 amino acids. Germline V gives CDR1 SGHKS, CDR2 YYEKEE (reference sequence). The CDR3 region is CASWGGQGDTEAFF. The CDR3 coding sequence is TGTGCCAGCTGGGGGGGACAGGGGGACACTGAAGCTTTCTTT.